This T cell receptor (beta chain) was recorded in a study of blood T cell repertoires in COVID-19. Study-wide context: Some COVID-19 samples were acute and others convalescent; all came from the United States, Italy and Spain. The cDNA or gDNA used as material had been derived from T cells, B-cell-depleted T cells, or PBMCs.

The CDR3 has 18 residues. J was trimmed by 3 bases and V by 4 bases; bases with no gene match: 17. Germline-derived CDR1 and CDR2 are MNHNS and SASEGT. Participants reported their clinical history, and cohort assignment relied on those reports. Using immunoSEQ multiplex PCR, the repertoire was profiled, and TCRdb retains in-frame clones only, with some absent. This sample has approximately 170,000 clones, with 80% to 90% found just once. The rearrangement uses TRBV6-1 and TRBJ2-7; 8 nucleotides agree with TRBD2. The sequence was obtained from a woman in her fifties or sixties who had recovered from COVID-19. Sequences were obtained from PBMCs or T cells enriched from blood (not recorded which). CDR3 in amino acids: CASSGRRVGPREGYEQYF. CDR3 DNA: TGTGCCAGCAGTGGACGACGAGTTGGGCCTCGGGAGGGCTACGAGCAGTACTTC.